This T cell receptor (beta chain) is from a study of blood T cells in healthy people across ages. The study, taken as a whole, reports: Relative to aged donors, long-lived donors carried more naive CD4+ cells and displayed higher diversity.

The length of the CDR3 is 17 residues. Germline values: CDR1 SGHRS, CDR2 YFSETQ. V trimming: 0 bases; J trimming: 0 bases; junction bases outside the gene matches: 5. Every donor contributed ten milliliters of peripheral blood by blood draw. Extractions gave at least 5.5 micrograms of total RNA per sample. The use of a sample-barcoded 5' primer and a J-beta primer mix characterized a second PCR of about 7 to 12 cycles. Researchers report that a template-switch adaptor with 12 random nucleotides tagged each cDNA molecule. TCRdb used MiXCR to reprocess the 5' RACE reads, holding one entry per CDR3 protein. There are about a million distinct CDR3 sequences in the sample; approximately 50% occur only once, and over 20% lies in the top ten. On this clonotype: Its antigen remains unidentified.

The sequenced material came from blood. V is TRBV5-1 and J is TRBJ2-3; 9 bases agree with TRBD2. This receptor was identified in a woman in her sixties in good health. CDR3: CASSLDPSGTSTDTQYF. The CDR3 DNA sequence: TGCGCCAGCAGCTTGGATCCTAGCGGGACTAGCACAGATACGCAGTATTTT.